The rows below give T cell receptor beta chains drawn from one sample of a study of post-analysis software for immune sequencing data. TCRdb passed the PCR reads through MiXCR, listing each CDR3 protein once. The repertoire consists of almost 700,000 distinct CDR3 sequences, with roughly three fifths occurring once and the leading ten covering 10% to 12%. The sample was blood. These receptors were collected from a girl under 10 years old with multiple sclerosis. CDR3s include the opening cysteine and the closing phenylalanine or tryptophan. Fields, in order: clone size, D gene, V gene, J gene, CDR3 protein, CDR3 DNA. A D gene is named only where the DNA matches it firmly. Expanded clones are given a class, and other clones once, few, many or no size at all.

-	TRBD2	TRBV20-1	TRBJ2-1	CSLPESGRINEQFF	TGCAGCCTCCCTGAGAGCGGGAGGATCAATGAGCAGTTCTTC
-	-	TRBV7-9	TRBJ2-5	CASNRAGASQETQYF	TGTGCCAGCAATCGAGCGGGTGCTAGCCAAGAGACCCAGTACTTC
-	TRBD1	TRBV6-5	TRBJ1-1	CASRDRQGVSWTEAFF	TGTGCCAGCAGAGACAGACAGGGGGTATCTTGGACTGAAGCTTTCTTT
-	-	TRBV27	TRBJ2-3	CASSLLRELTDTQYF	TGTGCCAGCAGTTTATTACGGGAGCTCACAGATACGCAGTATTTT
few	TRBD1	TRBV5-1	TRBJ2-3	CASSHAPGQRDTQYF	TGCGCCAGCAGCCACGCTCCGGGACAGCGAGATACGCAGTATTTT
few	-	TRBV2	TRBJ2-7	CASRTLPAFDEQYF	TGTGCCAGCAGAACGCTACCGGCCTTCGACGAGCAGTACTTC
-	TRBD2	TRBV27	TRBJ2-3	CASSFLAGGTTDTQYF	TGTGCCAGCAGTTTCTTAGCGGGAGGAACCACAGATACGCAGTATTTT
once	-	TRBV12-3/TRBV12-4	TRBJ1-6	CASHEGGNSPLHF	TGTGCCAGCCATGAAGGGGGTAATTCACCCCTCCACTTT
-	-	TRBV11-2	TRBJ1-1	CASSLRREDTEAFF	TGTGCCAGCAGCTTGCGTCGGGAGGACACTGAAGCTTTCTTT
-	TRBD2	TRBV29-1	TRBJ2-3	CSVRRLAGSTDTQYF	TGCAGCGTAAGGAGGCTAGCGGGGTCCACAGATACGCAGTATTTT
-	TRBD2	TRBV7-2	TRBJ2-5	CASSRGTSGGLETQYF	TGTGCCAGCAGCCGCGGGACTAGCGGGGGGTTGGAGACCCAGTACTTC
-	-	TRBV12-3/TRBV12-4	TRBJ2-5	CASSPDAQETQYF	TGTGCCAGCAGCCCGGACGCGCAAGAGACCCAGTACTTC
-	-	TRBV29-1	TRBJ1-2	CSVEDRPGGYTF	TGCAGCGTTGAAGATCGTCCCGGCGGCTACACCTTC
-	-	TRBV7-3	TRBJ2-1	CASSSSEGQFF	TGTGCCAGCAGCTCTTCAGAGGGGCAGTTCTTC
once	-	TRBV7-2	TRBJ1-1	CASSRTGLSEAFF	TGTGCCAGCAGCCGTACAGGGTTATCTGAAGCTTTCTTT
-	-	TRBV11-2	TRBJ2-1	CASAWTASSYNEQFF	TGTGCCAGCGCCTGGACAGCCAGCTCCTACAATGAGCAGTTCTTC
-	TRBD2	TRBV6-2/TRBV6-3	TRBJ2-5	CASNGGSGGWETQYF	TGTGCCAGCAACGGCGGGAGCGGGGGGTGGGAGACCCAGTACTTC
few	-	TRBV12-3/TRBV12-4	TRBJ2-1	CASSFEGVEQFF	TGTGCCAGCAGTTTTGAAGGGGTTGAGCAGTTCTTC
-	-	TRBV5-1	TRBJ2-2	CASSLRQDTTGELFF	TGCGCCAGCAGCCTTCGACAGGACACTACCGGGGAGCTGTTTTTT
-	TRBD2	TRBV5-1	TRBJ2-5	CASSYRGDQETQYF	TGCGCCAGCAGTTACCGGGGGGATCAAGAGACCCAGTACTTC
-	-	TRBV7-9	TRBJ2-5	CASSLKGPPIGTQYF	TGTGCCAGCAGCTTAAAGGGGCCCCCGATCGGGACCCAGTACTTC